The rows below give T cell receptor beta chains drawn from one sample of a study of CD8 T cells in ankylosing spondylitis. TCRdb itself ran the 5' RACE reads through MiXCR, one entry per CDR3 protein. The sample includes about 64,000 distinct CDR3 sequences, more than 5.5% of them seen just once. The sequencing sample was made of synovial fluid, either unsorted or a sorted T cell fraction (not recorded which). Receptor source: a male donor with ankylosing spondylitis. Each CDR3 is given with its conserved first and last residue. The D gene is left open where the match is weak. The size field is filled for only some rows; it gives once, few, many or a size class.

j_call v_call clone_size d_call cdr3_aa cdr3_nt
TRBJ2-3 TRBV29-1 many . CSVGSRPDTQYF TGCAGCGTTGGGAGTCGTCCAGATACGCAGTATTTT
TRBJ2-7 TRBV20-1 many . CSALRRTAYEQYF TGCAGTGCTCTAAGACGGACAGCCTACGAGCAGTACTTC
TRBJ2-5 TRBV7-2 . . CASSLNGLETQYF TGTGCCAGCAGCCTAAACGGATTGGAGACCCAGTACTTC
TRBJ2-1 TRBV11-1 many . CASSRGQSSYNEQFF TGTGCCAGCAGCCGAGGACAGAGCTCCTACAATGAGCAGTTCTTC
TRBJ2-1 TRBV6-5 many . CASSSRQSSYNEQFF TGTGCCAGCAGTTCCCGACAGAGCTCCTACAATGAGCAGTTCTTC
TRBJ1-1 TRBV5-1 many TRBD1 CASSDGTVNTEAFF TGCGCCAGCAGCGACGGGACAGTGAACACTGAAGCTTTCTTT
TRBJ2-3 TRBV7-3 many TRBD1 CASSRDSSTDTQYF TGTGCCAGCAGCCGGGACAGCAGCACAGATACGCAGTATTTT
TRBJ1-5 TRBV20-1 few TRBD1 CSPHTGGNQPQHF TGCAGTCCTCACACAGGGGGCAATCAGCCCCAGCATTTT
TRBJ1-3 TRBV5-5 few . CASSRAIGNSGNTIYF TGTGCCAGCAGTAGGGCCATAGGGAACTCTGGAAACACCATATATTTT
TRBJ2-7 TRBV28 many . CASSPPGQGVSLRGGEQYF TGTGCCAGCAGCCCCCCGGGGCAGGGAGTATCTCTGCGGGGTGGAGAGCAGTACTTC
TRBJ1-5 TRBV28 few . CASQGTMSQPQHF TGTGCCAGCCAGGGGACAATGTCCCAGCCCCAGCATTTT
TRBJ2-4 TRBV28 few TRBD1 CASSWGQLRNIQYF TGTGCCAGCAGTTGGGGACAGCTCCGAAACATTCAGTACTTC
TRBJ1-5 TRBV7-2 many . CASSLTVNSNQPQHF TGTGCCAGCAGCCTGACAGTTAATAGCAATCAGCCCCAGCATTTT
TRBJ2-4 TRBV3-1 . TRBD1 CASTHRQGVTKNIQYF TGTGCCAGCACCCACCGACAGGGGGTAACCAAAAACATTCAGTACTTC
TRBJ2-5 TRBV29-1 few TRBD2 CSVRLAEETQYF TGCAGCGTCCGACTAGCGGAAGAGACCCAGTACTTC
TRBJ1-5 TRBV28 many . CASSFQRTAGPQHF TGTGCCAGCAGTTTCCAACGGACCGCCGGACCCCAGCATTTT
TRBJ1-1 TRBV7-2 many . CASSYARDSLVAFF TGTGCCAGCAGCTACGCGAGGGATTCACTAGTAGCTTTCTTT
TRBJ2-3 TRBV12-3/TRBV12-4 many TRBD2 CASSRQREPDTQYF TGTGCCAGCAGTAGACAGCGGGAGCCAGATACGCAGTATTTT
TRBJ2-1 TRBV6-5 few TRBD2 CASSYPGASGSLEQFF TGTGCCAGCAGTTACCCCGGGGCTAGCGGGAGTCTTGAGCAGTTCTTC
TRBJ1-1 TRBV28 many TRBD1 CASSSSLTGEGTEAFF TGTGCCAGCAGCTCGTCCCTCACAGGGGAGGGAACTGAAGCTTTCTTT
TRBJ2-1 TRBV20-1 many TRBD2 CSARVPGLAGGSSYNEQFF TGCAGTGCTAGAGTCCCCGGACTAGCGGGAGGGAGCTCCTACAATGAGCAGTTCTTC
TRBJ1-5 TRBV28 . . CASSLEFMGVRGNQPQHF TGTGCCAGCAGTTTAGAGTTTATGGGGGTTAGGGGCAATCAGCCCCAGCATTTT
TRBJ2-7 TRBV6-1 . . CASSPPGGTQQYF TGTGCCAGCAGCCCACCAGGCGGCACTCAGCAGTACTTC
TRBJ1-2 TRBV7-9 . . CASSRRGYGYTF TGTGCCAGCAGCCGACGGGGCTATGGCTACACCTTC
TRBJ2-4 TRBV4-1 few TRBD1 CASSQGGSNQGVGAKNIQYF TGCGCCAGCAGCCAAGGGGGCTCAAACCAGGGGGTGGGGGCCAAAAACATTCAGTACTTC
TRBJ1-1 TRBV30 many . CAWSASRGQGVVAFF TGTGCCTGGAGTGCCTCCCGGGGGCAGGGAGTGGTAGCTTTCTTT
TRBJ2-1 TRBV27 . TRBD2 CASSDLFAAGGPYNEQFF TGTGCCAGCAGTGACCTCTTCGCAGCGGGAGGGCCCTACAATGAGCAGTTCTTC
TRBJ1-1 TRBV18 few . CASSPEQGGMNTEAFF TGTGCCAGCTCACCAGAACAGGGTGGAATGAACACTGAAGCTTTCTTT
TRBJ2-2 TRBV20-1 few . CSAFPRDSTGELFF TGCAGTGCGTTCCCTAGAGATAGCACCGGGGAGCTGTTTTTT
TRBJ2-1 TRBV28 medium-sized . CASSLEYNEQFF TGTGCCAGCAGTTTGGAATACAATGAGCAGTTCTTC
TRBJ1-5 TRBV29-1 many . CSVKEGGDQPQHF TGCAGCGTTAAAGAGGGCGGGGATCAGCCCCAGCATTTT
TRBJ2-7 TRBV3-1 many TRBD1 CASSQAGTEQYF TGTGCCAGCAGCCAAGCGGGGACAGAACAGTACTTC
TRBJ2-1 TRBV5-1 few . CASSLERQGSRRNEQFF TGCGCCAGCAGCTTGGAACGTCAGGGGTCAAGGCGCAATGAGCAGTTCTTC
TRBJ2-7 TRBV6-2/TRBV6-3 many TRBD2 CASRDLAESPYEQYF TGTGCCAGCAGGGATCTAGCGGAGAGCCCCTACGAGCAGTACTTC
TRBJ1-1 TRBV2 many . CASSARTTSRIAAFF TGTGCCAGCAGTGCGCGGACAACCTCTCGGATCGCGGCTTTCTTT
TRBJ2-1 TRBV7-8 few TRBD2 CASTGGTPYNEQFF TGTGCCAGCACCGGGGGGACTCCTTACAATGAGCAGTTCTTC
TRBJ2-7 TRBV10-3 many . CAISESNGLKSYEQYF TGTGCCATCAGTGAGTCGAATGGACTAAAGTCCTACGAGCAGTACTTC
TRBJ2-1 TRBV9 many . CASSVHPDGRYNEQFF TGTGCCAGCAGCGTCCATCCGGACGGACGGTACAATGAGCAGTTCTTC
TRBJ2-7 TRBV14 . . CASSQSGAYEQYF TGTGCCAGCAGCCAATCAGGGGCCTACGAGCAGTACTTC
TRBJ2-1 TRBV12-3/TRBV12-4 many . CASSLMGPAYPNEQFF TGTGCCAGCAGTTTAATGGGGCCTGCGTACCCGAATGAGCAGTTCTTC
TRBJ2-1 TRBV10-3 many TRBD2 CASSALAGVNEQFF TGTGCCAGTTCAGCCCTAGCGGGAGTCAATGAGCAGTTCTTC
TRBJ2-2 TRBV12-5 few . CASGKTVNTGELFF TGTGCTAGTGGTAAGACAGTGAACACCGGGGAGCTGTTTTTT
TRBJ2-3 TRBV4-1 few . CASSQVGLTTQYF TGCGCCAGCAGCCAAGTCGGCCTCACTACGCAGTATTTT
TRBJ1-1 TRBV18 few . CASSRRDTEAFF TGTGCCAGCTCACGGCGTGACACTGAAGCTTTCTTT
TRBJ2-7 TRBV6-5 many . CASGTGNWEQYF TGTGCCAGCGGGACTGGGAATTGGGAGCAGTACTTC
TRBJ1-6 TRBV5-1 many TRBD1 CASSLEGTGNSPLHF TGCGCCAGCAGCTTGGAGGGGACAGGGAATTCACCCCTCCACTTT
TRBJ2-7 TRBV5-5 few TRBD1 CASSLDPGQGGEQYF TGTGCCAGCAGCTTGGATCCGGGACAGGGCGGCGAGCAGTACTTC
TRBJ2-7 TRBV3-1 . . CASSQFGGLIREQYF TGTGCCAGCAGCCAATTCGGAGGGTTGATTCGAGAGCAGTACTTC
TRBJ1-3 TRBV28 many . CASSEQGPDTIYF TGTGCCAGCAGCGAGCAGGGCCCAGACACCATATATTTT
TRBJ2-1 TRBV7-6 . . CASSLAAGSYNEQFF TGTGCCAGCAGCTTAGCGGCGGGCTCCTACAATGAGCAGTTCTTC
TRBJ1-2 TRBV19 . . CASGSNYGYTF TGTGCCTCGGGTAGTAACTATGGCTACACCTTC
TRBJ2-1 TRBV7-2 many TRBD2 CASSLVASGRLEFF TGTGCCAGCAGCTTAGTGGCTAGCGGGAGATTAGAGTTCTTC
TRBJ1-6 TRBV2 many TRBD1 CASSDRQGAGENSPLHF TGTGCCAGCAGTGATCGGCAGGGGGCGGGAGAGAATTCACCCCTCCACTTT
TRBJ1-1 TRBV20-1 few TRBD1 CSALGQGTTEAFF TGCAGTGCTTTGGGACAGGGCACCACTGAAGCTTTCTTT
TRBJ2-7 TRBV28 many TRBD2 CASSSGGWEQYF TGTGCCAGCAGCTCGGGGGGGTGGGAGCAGTACTTC